The 29 T cell receptor beta chains reported below all come from one sample, sequenced in a study of OX40 agonist ivuxolimab in advanced cancers. Profiled with immunoSEQ multiplex PCR; TCRdb holds only in-frame clones, not every one. Among roughly 100,000 clones listed, approximately 90% were seen once. The sample here was CD4+ or CD8+ T cells sorted from blood, taken in a trial of the OX40 agonist ivuxolimab. These receptors came from an adult with an advanced solid tumor such as melanoma, head and neck, liver or kidney cancer.

The chain joins TRBV18 to TRBJ2-5; 10 bases align to TRBD2. This CDR3 is 17 amino acids long. V trimming: 2 bases; J trimming: 2 bases; junction bases outside the gene matches: 8. In germline, CDR1 is KGHSH, CDR2 LQKENI. In nucleotides, the CDR3 is TGTGCCAGCTCACCAGTCCTCCTTAGCGGGGGGCAAGAGACCCAGTACTTC. Translating gives CASSPVLLSGGQETQYF.

CDR3 in DNA: TGTGCCATCAGTGAAACTCTCGGCGGGACCCAGTACTTC. Amino acids: CAISETLGGTQYF. The rearrangement joins TRBV10-3 to TRBJ2-5; D is unclear. The CDR3 is 13 residues long. Trimming removed 3 bases from V and 7 bases from J, with 12 bases in between. The germline V gene encodes CDR1 ENHRY and CDR2 SYGVKD.

This chain connects TRBV11-3 to TRBJ2-7; no clear D. Trimming removed 3 bases from V and 0 bases from J, with 6 bases in between. The CDR3 has 13 amino acids. From germline, CDR1 is SGHNT and CDR2 YENEEA. Written as DNA, the CDR3 is TGTGCCAGCAGCTTTGTCATCTCCTACGAGCAGTACTTC. Protein sequence: CASSFVISYEQYF.

The chain couples TRBV7-3 to TRBJ2-3, with D hard to call. The CDR3 length is 15 residues. Germline V gene data show CDR1 as SGHTA and CDR2 as FQGTGA. V was shortened by 5 bases and J by 1 base, with 13 bases between the two germline ends. CDR3 sequence reads: CASSAAVSGTDTQYF. CDR3 DNA: TGTGCCAGCAGCGCCGCCGTCTCCGGCACAGATACGCAGTATTTT.

Of note for this clone: Sequence at one end of the junction differs from germline and may be a read error. The rearrangement joins TRBV28 to TRBJ2-7, with TRBD1 matching 10 bases. The CDR3 runs 13 residues. Per the germline V gene, CDR1 is MDHEN and CDR2 is SYDVKM. The CDR3 spells CASSLSSGQGMGF. CDR3 coding DNA: TGTGCCAGCAGTTTATCATCGGGACAGGGGATGGGTTTC.

The chain combines TRBV6-1 with TRBJ1-1; D not resolved. The germline gives CDR1 MNHNS, CDR2 SASEGT. V lost 4 bases and J lost 4, with 7 bases in between. The CDR3 extends over 12 amino acids. The CDR3 DNA reads as TGTGCCAGCAGTGTTCACTCCACTGAAGCTTTCTTT. It encodes CASSVHSTEAFF.

The chain carries TRBV28 and TRBJ1-4; TRBD1 might be the D (6 bases). Deletions cut 4 bases from V and 6 bases from J, with 12 bases between. The CDR3 has 14 residues. Germline lookup yields CDR1 MDHEN and CDR2 SYDVKM. The CDR3 region is CASSSGTPDEKLFF. The CDR3 coding sequence is TGTGCCAGCAGTTCCGGGACACCTGATGAAAAACTGTTTTTT.

The CDR3 here is CASSPADRDTGELFF. In DNA, the CDR3 is TGTGCCAGCAGCCCGGCGGACAGGGACACCGGGGAGCTGTTTTTT. J is TRBJ2-2 and V is TRBV5-6; 8 bases are shared with TRBD1. The J segment lost 3 bases and the V segment lost 4 bases, leaving 5 bases of the junction unmatched. The CDR3 is 15 residues long. Germline lookup yields CDR1 SGHDT and CDR2 YYEEEE.

V and J are TRBV18 and TRBJ1-5; the D is unclear. The germline gives CDR1 KGHSH, CDR2 LQKENI. This CDR3 is 16 amino acids long. V lost 3 bases and J 1 base, leaving 13 bases between the germline ends. The CDR3 protein is CASSPSPPGSNQPQHF. For the CDR3, the DNA is TGTGCCAGCTCACCCTCCCCCCCAGGAAGCAATCAGCCCCAGCATTTT.

The CDR3, as DNA: TGCGCCAGCAGCCAAGATGGCCAGGGTAATGAAAAACTGTTTTTT. Translation gives CASSQDGQGNEKLFF. The chain is built from TRBV4-1 and TRBJ1-4; tentative D call: TRBD1 (5 bases). CDR3 size: 15 residues. Per germline, CDR1 MGHRA and CDR2 YSYEKL. V was trimmed by 0 bases and J by 4 bases, leaving 9 bases between them.

A few counts support this clone. The chain employs TRBV10-3 and TRBJ1-3, with 11 positions matching TRBD1. This CDR3 comprises 15 residues. With 9 bases clipped from V and 0 bases from J, the junction kept 4 bases outside the gene matches. Germline CDR1 reads ENHRY; CDR2 reads SYGVKD. This chain's CDR3 is CAIGQGANSGNTIYF. DNA of the CDR3: TGTGCCATAGGACAGGGGGCAAACTCTGGAAACACCATATATTTT.

The chain carries TRBV19 and TRBJ2-3, with a tentative D call TRBD2 (6 bases). The CDR3 totals 16 residues. Trimming pared 3 bases from V and 1 base from J, leaving 14 bases between. Germline V gene lookup returns CDR1 LNHDA and CDR2 SQIVND (reference sequence). DNA of the CDR3: TGTGCCAGTAGTATTTGGGGCGGGGCCGGCACAGATACGCAGTATTTT. Translation gives CASSIWGGAGTDTQYF.

The rearrangement links TRBV4-3 to TRBJ2-5, with TRBD1 as a possible D gene (6 bases). The CDR3 runs 14 residues. V lost 0 bases to trimming and J lost 7 bases, with 12 bases between them. CDR1 and CDR2 from the germline V gene are LGHNA and YSLEER. CDR3 nucleotides: TGCGCCAGCAGCCAAGACAGGGGCGGAAGGACCCAGTACTTC. Protein: CASSQDRGGRTQYF.

The chain carries TRBV7-2 and TRBJ2-1, with 7 nucleotides matching TRBD1. Germline assignment: CDR1 SGHTA and CDR2 FQGNSA. V shed 5 bases and J 0 bases; nucleotides not matched to a gene: 7. This CDR3 comprises 16 residues. CDR3 region: CASSRRQGFSYNEQFF. The CDR3 region has the DNA TGTGCCAGCAGCCGCAGACAGGGTTTCTCCTACAATGAGCAGTTCTTC.

The chain is built from TRBV7-6 and TRBJ1-3, with TRBD1 matching 8 bases. With 5 bases clipped from V and 2 bases from J, the junction kept 5 bases outside the gene matches. From germline, CDR1 is SGHVS and CDR2 FNYEAQ. This CDR3 is built from 15 residues. The CDR3 DNA reads TGTGCCAGCAGCACAGGGGGGGCGGCTGGAAACACCATATATTTT. Amino acids: CASSTGGAAGNTIYF.

This chain uses TRBV18 with TRBJ2-5, with D perhaps matching TRBD2 (6 bases). CDR3 size: 13 residues. Germline loops: CDR1 KGHSH, CDR2 LQKENI. V was pared by 2 bases and J by 3 bases, with 7 bases between. The DNA of the CDR3 is TGTGCCAGCTCACCAGGCGGGAAAGAGACCCAGTACTTC. Translated, it gives CASSPGGKETQYF.

V usage is TRBV7-2 and J usage is TRBJ1-5, with TRBD1 matching over 8 bases. This CDR3 has 15 residues. V was clipped by 4 bases and J by 3 bases; unmatched bases: 5. From germline, CDR1 is SGHTA and CDR2 FQGNSA. The DNA for the CDR3 is TGTGCCAGCAGCTCCAGGGGGCAGGACAATCAGCCCCAGCATTTT. Its translation: CASSSRGQDNQPQHF.

The J gene is TRBJ2-7, the V gene TRBV7-9; weak D call: TRBD1 (5 bases). The CDR3 sequence is 12 residues long. Germline values: CDR1 SEHNR, CDR2 FQNEAQ (reference sequence). V dropped 5 bases and J dropped 7 bases, with 12 bases sitting between them. The CDR3 reads CASSHRNLEQYF. The CDR3 nucleotides read TGTGCCAGCAGCCACAGGAATCTGGAGCAGTACTTC.

CDR3 in amino acids: CASSSFNAETQYF. CDR3 coding DNA: TGTGCCAGCAGCTCCTTCAACGCGGAGACCCAGTACTTC. V usage is TRBV7-2 and J usage is TRBJ2-5; no firm D call. The CDR3 length is 13 residues. Trimming shortened V by 4 bases and J by 5 bases, and 11 bases separated the two germline ends. Germline CDR1 is SGHTA and CDR2 is FQGNSA.

This clone was seen a handful of times. This rearrangement joins TRBV19 to TRBJ1-1; D is unclear. The CDR3 runs to 14 residues. V was cut by 6 bases and J by 0 bases, with 11 bases left in between. Germline CDR1 and CDR2: LNHDA and SQIVND (reference sequence). In DNA form, the CDR3 reads TGTGCCAGTAGGACCGGGCCCTTGAACACTGAAGCTTTCTTT. Its translation: CASRTGPLNTEAFF.

The chain combines TRBV21-1 with TRBJ1-1; the listed D gene, TRBD1, was not tested against the DNA. TRBV21-1 is a pseudogene. This CDR3 is 14 amino acids long. The CDR3 reads CASSNYRAGVEAFF. The CDR3 DNA sequence: TGTGCCAGCAGCAACTATCGGGCAGGGGTTGAAGCTTTCTTT.

V usage is TRBV7-2 and J usage is TRBJ1-3; TRBD1 matches 7 bases. Germline V CDR1 and CDR2: SGHTA, FQGNSA. V was pared by 1 base and J by 2 bases, with 5 bases of the junction left unmatched. This CDR3 has 16 residues. CDR3 residues: CASSLDRGTAGNTIYF. DNA of the CDR3: TGTGCCAGCAGCTTAGATCGGGGGACAGCTGGAAACACCATATATTTT. Full variable domain (outside the CDR3, taken from reference TRBV7-2 and TRBJ1-3): GAGVSQSPSNKVTEKGKDVELRCDPISGHTALYWYRQSLGQGLEFLIYFQGNSAPDKSGLPSDRFSAERTGGSVSTLTIQRTQQEDSAVYLCASSLDRGTAGNTIYFGEGSWLTVV.

Note on this clone: One junction end does not reproduce the germline sequence, and a read error may be involved. V is TRBV7-9 and J is TRBJ2-1, with 9 bases matching TRBD2. Germline CDR1 and CDR2: SEHNR and FQNEAQ (reference sequence). The CDR3 is made up of 15 amino acids. The chain's CDR3 is CASSLAGKNTMRGFF. CDR3 DNA: TGTGCCAGCAGCCTAGCGGGGAAAAACACAATGAGGGGGTTCTTC.

The V and J genes are TRBV19 and TRBJ1-4, with 7 nucleotides matching TRBD1. Germline trimming cut 7 bases from V and 0 bases from J; bases unmatched to any gene: 5. The CDR3 contains 15 residues. From germline, CDR1 is LNHDA and CDR2 SQIVND (reference sequence). CDR3 sequence (DNA): TGTGCCAGTAATATCCAGGGGGCAACTAATGAAAAACTGTTTTTT. Translated, it gives CASNIQGATNEKLFF.

CDR3 amino acids: CASSPTEGRPYEQYF. CDR3 coding DNA: TGTGCCAGCAGCCCAACCGAGGGGAGGCCCTACGAGCAGTACTTC. The chain carries TRBV7-2 and TRBJ2-7; D is perhaps TRBD2 (6 bases). This CDR3 has 15 residues. From germline, CDR1 is SGHTA and CDR2 FQGNSA. The germline V and J ends were trimmed by 5 bases and 2 bases, with 16 bases remaining between them.

The chain employs TRBV28 and TRBJ2-2; D is possibly TRBD1 (7 bases). Germline V gives CDR1 MDHEN, CDR2 SYDVKM. The CDR3 is made up of 16 amino acids. V was trimmed by 8 bases and J by 4 bases, leaving 20 bases between them. The CDR3 DNA reads as TGTGCCAGCGGCCCTCCCCAGGGGGGTTTCACCGGGGAGCTGTTTTTT. The encoded protein is CASGPPQGGFTGELFF.

CDR3 sequence reads: CASSLRSQGTNIQYF. CDR3 in DNA: TGCGCCAGCAGCTTGAGGTCCCAGGGGACAAACATTCAGTACTTC. The rearrangement links TRBV5-1 to TRBJ2-4; D perhaps matches TRBD1 (6 bases). This CDR3 has 15 amino acids. Between the trimmed V and J ends, which lost 1 base and 6 bases, there was a span of 14 bases. Germline assignment: CDR1 SGHRS and CDR2 YFSETQ.

The rearrangement joins TRBV11-3 to TRBJ2-7; D gene ambiguous. V dropped 1 base and J dropped 6 bases, with 16 bases sitting between them. The CDR3 spans 15 residues. Germline loops: CDR1 SGHNT, CDR2 YENEEA. CDR3 sequence (DNA): TGTGCCAGCAGCTTAGCGGGTCTCCTGGGCTCCGAGCAGTACTTC. As protein: CASSLAGLLGSEQYF.

The chain joins TRBV20-1 to TRBJ2-5; D gene ambiguous. Germline values: CDR1 DFQATT, CDR2 SNEGSKA (reference sequence). The CDR3 contains 10 residues. Trimming removed 4 bases from V and 6 bases from J, with 6 bases in between. The CDR3 sequence: CSAKGQTQYF. As DNA, the CDR3 is TGCAGTGCTAAAGGACAGACCCAGTACTTC.